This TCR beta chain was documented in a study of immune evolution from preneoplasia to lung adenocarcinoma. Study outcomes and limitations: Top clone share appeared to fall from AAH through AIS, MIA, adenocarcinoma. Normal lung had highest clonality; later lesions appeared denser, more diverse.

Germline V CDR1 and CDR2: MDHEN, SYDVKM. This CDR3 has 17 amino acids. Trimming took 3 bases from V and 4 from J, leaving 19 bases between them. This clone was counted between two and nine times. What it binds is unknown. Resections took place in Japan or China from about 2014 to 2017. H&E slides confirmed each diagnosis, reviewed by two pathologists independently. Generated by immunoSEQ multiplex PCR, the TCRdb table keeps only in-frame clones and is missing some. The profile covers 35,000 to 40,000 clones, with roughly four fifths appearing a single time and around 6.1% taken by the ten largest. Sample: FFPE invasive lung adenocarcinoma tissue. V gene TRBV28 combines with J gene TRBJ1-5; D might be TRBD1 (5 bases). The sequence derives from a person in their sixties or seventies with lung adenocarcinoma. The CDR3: CASSFVRVRRGNQPQHF. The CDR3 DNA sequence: TGTGCCAGCAGTTTTGTTAGAGTCCGCCGGGGGAATCAGCCCCAGCATTTT.